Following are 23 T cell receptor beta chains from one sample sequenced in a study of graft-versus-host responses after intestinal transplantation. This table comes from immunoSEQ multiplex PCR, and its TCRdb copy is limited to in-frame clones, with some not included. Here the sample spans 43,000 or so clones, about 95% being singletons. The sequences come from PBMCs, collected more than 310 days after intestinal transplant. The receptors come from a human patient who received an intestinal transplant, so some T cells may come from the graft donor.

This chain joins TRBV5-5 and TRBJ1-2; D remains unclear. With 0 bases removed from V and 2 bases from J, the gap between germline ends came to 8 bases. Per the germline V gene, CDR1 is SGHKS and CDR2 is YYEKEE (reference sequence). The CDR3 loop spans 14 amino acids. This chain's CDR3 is CASSLVPSNYGYTF. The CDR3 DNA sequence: TGTGCCAGCAGCTTGGTCCCCAGCAACTATGGCTACACCTTC.

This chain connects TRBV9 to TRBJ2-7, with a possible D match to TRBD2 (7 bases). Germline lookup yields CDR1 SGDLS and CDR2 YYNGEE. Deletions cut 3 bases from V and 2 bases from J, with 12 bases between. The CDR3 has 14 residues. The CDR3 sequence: CASSEGGSAYEQYF. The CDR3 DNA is TGTGCCAGCAGCGAGGGGGGGTCGGCCTACGAGCAGTACTTC.

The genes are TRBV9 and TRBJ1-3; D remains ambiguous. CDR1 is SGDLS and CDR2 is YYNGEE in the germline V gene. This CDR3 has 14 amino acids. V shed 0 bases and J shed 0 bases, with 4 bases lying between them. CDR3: CASSVAASGNTIYF. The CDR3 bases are TGTGCCAGCAGCGTAGCCGCCTCTGGAAACACCATATATTTT.

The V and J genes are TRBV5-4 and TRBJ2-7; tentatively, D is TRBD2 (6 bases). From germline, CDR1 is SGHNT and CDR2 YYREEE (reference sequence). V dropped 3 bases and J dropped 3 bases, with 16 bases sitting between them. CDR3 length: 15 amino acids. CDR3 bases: TGTGCCAGCAGCTCCGCCGGGGGTCCCATCTACGAGCAGTACTTC. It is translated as CASSSAGGPIYEQYF.

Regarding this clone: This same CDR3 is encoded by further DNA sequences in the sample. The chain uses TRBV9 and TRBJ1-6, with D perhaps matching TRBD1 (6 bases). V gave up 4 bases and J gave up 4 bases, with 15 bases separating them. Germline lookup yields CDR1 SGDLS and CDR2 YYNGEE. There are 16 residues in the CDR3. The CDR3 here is CASSRGGGGYNSPLHF. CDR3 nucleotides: TGTGCCAGCAGCCGGGGAGGGGGTGGGTATAATTCACCCCTCCACTTT.

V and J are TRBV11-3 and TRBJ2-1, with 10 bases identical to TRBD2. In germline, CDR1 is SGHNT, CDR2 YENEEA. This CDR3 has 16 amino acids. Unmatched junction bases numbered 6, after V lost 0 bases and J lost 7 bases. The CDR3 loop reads CASSLDGTSGVNEQFF. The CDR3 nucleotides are TGTGCCAGCAGCTTAGATGGTACTAGCGGGGTTAATGAGCAGTTCTTC. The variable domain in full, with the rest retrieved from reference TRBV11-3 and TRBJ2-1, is EAGVVQSPRYKIIEKKQPVAFWCNPISGHNTLYWYLQNLGQGPELLIRYENEEAVDDSQLPKDRFSAERLKGVDSTLKIQPAELGDSAVYLCASSLDGTSGVNEQFFGPGTRLTVL.

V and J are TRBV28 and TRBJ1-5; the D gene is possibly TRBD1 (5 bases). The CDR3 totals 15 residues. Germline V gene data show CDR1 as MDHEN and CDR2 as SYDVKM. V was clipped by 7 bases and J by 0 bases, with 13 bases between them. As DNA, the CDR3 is TGTGCCAGCAACGAGGACACCCATAGCAATCAGCCCCAGCATTTT. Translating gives CASNEDTHSNQPQHF.

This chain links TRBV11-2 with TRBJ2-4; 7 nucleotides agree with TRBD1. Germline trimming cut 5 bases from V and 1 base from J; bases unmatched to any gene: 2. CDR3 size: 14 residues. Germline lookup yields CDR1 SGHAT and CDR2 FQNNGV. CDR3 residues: CASSAQGAKNIQYF. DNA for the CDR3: TGTGCCAGCAGCGCACAGGGGGCCAAAAACATTCAGTACTTC.

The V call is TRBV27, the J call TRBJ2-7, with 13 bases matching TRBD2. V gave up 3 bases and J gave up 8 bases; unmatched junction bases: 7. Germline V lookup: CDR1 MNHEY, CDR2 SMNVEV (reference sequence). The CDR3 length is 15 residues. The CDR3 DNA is TGTGCCAGCAGTTTCGGACTAGCGGGGGCTTGGAAGCAGTACTTC. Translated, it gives CASSFGLAGAWKQYF.

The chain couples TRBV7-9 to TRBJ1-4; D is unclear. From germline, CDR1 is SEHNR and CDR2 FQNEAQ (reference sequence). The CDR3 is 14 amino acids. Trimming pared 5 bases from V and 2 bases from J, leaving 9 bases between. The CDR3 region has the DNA TGTGCCAGCAGCCTGGTAGGGACTAATGAAAAACTGTTTTTT. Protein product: CASSLVGTNEKLFF.

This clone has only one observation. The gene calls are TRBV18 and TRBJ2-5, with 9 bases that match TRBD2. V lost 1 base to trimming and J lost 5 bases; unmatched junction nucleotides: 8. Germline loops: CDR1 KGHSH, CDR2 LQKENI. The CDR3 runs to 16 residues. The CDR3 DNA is TGTGCCAGCTCACCACGGGCTAGCGGGATGTTTGAGACCCAGTACTTC. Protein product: CASSPRASGMFETQYF.

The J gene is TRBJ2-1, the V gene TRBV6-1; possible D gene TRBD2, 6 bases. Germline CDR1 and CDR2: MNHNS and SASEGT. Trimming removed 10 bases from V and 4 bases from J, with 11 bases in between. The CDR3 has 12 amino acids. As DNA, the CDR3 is TGTGCCACCAGGGACTTGTACAATGAGCAGTTCTTC. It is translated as CATRDLYNEQFF.

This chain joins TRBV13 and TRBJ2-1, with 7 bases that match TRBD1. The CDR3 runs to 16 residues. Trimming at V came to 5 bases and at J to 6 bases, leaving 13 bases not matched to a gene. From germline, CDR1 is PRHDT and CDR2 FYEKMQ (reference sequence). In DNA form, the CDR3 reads TGTGCCAGCAGCACCAGCACAGGGGAGCTCACCAATGAGCAGTTCTTC. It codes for CASSTSTGELTNEQFF. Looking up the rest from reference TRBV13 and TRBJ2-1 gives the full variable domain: AAGVIQSPRHLIKEKRETATLKCYPIPRHDTVYWYQQGPGQDPQFLISFYEKMQSDKGSIPDRFSAQQFSDYHSELNMSSLELGDSALYFCASSTSTGELTNEQFFGPGTRLTVL.

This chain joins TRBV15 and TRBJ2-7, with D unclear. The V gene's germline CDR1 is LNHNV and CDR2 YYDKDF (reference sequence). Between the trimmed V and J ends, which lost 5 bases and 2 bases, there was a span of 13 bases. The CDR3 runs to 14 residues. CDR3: CATSRPARPYEQYF. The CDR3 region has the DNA TGTGCCACCAGCCGCCCAGCCCGTCCCTACGAGCAGTACTTC.

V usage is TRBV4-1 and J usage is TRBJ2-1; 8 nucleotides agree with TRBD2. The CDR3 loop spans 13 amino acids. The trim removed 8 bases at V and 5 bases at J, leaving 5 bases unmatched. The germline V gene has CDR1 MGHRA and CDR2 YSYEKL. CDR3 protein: CASRGGRNNEQFF. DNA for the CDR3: TGCGCCAGCCGCGGGGGGAGGAACAATGAGCAGTTCTTC.

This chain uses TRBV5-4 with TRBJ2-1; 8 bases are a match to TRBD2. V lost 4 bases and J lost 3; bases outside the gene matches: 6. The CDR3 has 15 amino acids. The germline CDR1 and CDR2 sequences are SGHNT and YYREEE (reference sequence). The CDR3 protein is CASSPQRELYNEQFF. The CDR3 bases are TGTGCCAGCAGCCCGCAGCGGGAGCTCTACAATGAGCAGTTCTTC.

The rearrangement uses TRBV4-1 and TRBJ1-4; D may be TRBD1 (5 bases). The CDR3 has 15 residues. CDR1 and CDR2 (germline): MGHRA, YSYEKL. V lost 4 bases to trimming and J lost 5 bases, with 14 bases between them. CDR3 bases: TGCGCCAGCAGCCCAGGGCCGGGGGGGAATGAAAAACTGTTTTTT. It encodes CASSPGPGGNEKLFF.

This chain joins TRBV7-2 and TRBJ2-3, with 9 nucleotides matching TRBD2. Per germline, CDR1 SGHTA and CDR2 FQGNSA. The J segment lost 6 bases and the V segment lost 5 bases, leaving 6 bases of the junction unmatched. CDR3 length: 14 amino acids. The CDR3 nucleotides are TGTGCCAGCAGCCGTAGCGGGAGTCGGGATACGCAGTATTTT. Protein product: CASSRSGSRDTQYF.

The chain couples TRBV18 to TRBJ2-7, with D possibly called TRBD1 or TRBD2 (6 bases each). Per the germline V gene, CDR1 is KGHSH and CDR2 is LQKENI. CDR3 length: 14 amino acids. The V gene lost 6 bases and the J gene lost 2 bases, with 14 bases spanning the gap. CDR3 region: CASSNGGSPYEQYF. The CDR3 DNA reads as TGTGCCAGCTCCAACGGGGGCAGTCCCTACGAGCAGTACTTC.

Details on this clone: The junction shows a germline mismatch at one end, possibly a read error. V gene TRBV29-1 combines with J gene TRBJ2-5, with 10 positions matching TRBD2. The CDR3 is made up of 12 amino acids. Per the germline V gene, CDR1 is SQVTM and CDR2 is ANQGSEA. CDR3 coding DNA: TGCAACGTTAAAGCGGGAGGGGAGACCCAGTACTTC. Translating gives CNVKAGGETQYF.

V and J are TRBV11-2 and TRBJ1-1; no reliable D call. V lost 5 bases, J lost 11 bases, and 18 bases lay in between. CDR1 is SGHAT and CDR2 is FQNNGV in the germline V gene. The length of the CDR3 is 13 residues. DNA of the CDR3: TGTGCCAGCAGCCCCCCTGACCGAATTGAGGCTTTCTTT. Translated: CASSPPDRIEAFF.

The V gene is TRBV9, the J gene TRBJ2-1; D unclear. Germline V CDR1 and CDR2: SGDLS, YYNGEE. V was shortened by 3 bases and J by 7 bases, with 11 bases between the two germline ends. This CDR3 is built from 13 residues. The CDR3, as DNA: TGTGCCAGCAGCGGAAGGGCCCGAAATGAGCAGTTCTTC. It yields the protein CASSGRARNEQFF.

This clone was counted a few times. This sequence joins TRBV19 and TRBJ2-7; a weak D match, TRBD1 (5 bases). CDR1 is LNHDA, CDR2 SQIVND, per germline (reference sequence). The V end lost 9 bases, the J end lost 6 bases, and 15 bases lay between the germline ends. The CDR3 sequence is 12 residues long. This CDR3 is CASSRELGEQYF. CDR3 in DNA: TGTGCCAGCTCCAGGGAATTGGGCGAGCAGTACTTC.